This T cell receptor (beta chain) derives from a study of cytomegalovirus exposure and HLA in healthy donors. Study context: Researchers found that roughly 81% of fewer than 450 genotyped donors fell within the Caucasian-associated ancestry cluster. Study results and caveats: Associated with HLA alleles at 0.05 false discovery rate in a later analysis were about 17,000 TCR beta sequences.

The PCR had 60 Vbeta and 13 Jbeta primers. Sequencing was performed with immunoSEQ multiplex PCR; in TCRdb, only in-frame clones are kept and a portion is missing. The table has 150,000 to 200,000 clones, over 70% seen once. This CDR3 spans 14 amino acids. V was shortened by 3 bases and J by 7 bases, with 12 bases between the two germline ends. Germline V gives CDR1 MNHEY, CDR2 SMNVEV (reference sequence). With respect to this clone: Antigen unknown.

The clonotype comes from a woman in her fifties or sixties in good health and CMV-seropositive. Sequencing was carried out using PBMCs. V is TRBV27 and J is TRBJ1-4; TRBD1 might be the D (5 bases). The CDR3 here is CASSFAGVGEKLFF. The CDR3 DNA follows: TGTGCCAGCAGTTTCGCGGGGGTGGGTGAAAAACTGTTTTTT.